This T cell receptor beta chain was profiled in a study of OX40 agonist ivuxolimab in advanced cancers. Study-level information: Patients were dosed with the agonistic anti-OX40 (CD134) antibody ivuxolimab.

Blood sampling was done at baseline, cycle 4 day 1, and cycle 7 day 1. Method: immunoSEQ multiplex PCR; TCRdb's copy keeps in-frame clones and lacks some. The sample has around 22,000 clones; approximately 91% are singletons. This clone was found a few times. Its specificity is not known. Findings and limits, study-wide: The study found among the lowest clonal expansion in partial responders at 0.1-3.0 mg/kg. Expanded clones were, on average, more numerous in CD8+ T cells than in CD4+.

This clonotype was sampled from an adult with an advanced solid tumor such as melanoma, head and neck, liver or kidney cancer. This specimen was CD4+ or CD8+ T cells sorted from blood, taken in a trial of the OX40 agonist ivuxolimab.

In nucleotides, the CDR3 is TGTGCCAGCAGCTTATCAGCGGGAGACCCGTACGAGCAGTACTTC. Translating it yields CASSLSAGDPYEQYF. This chain connects TRBV11-3 to TRBJ2-7, with 8 positions matching TRBD2. V gave up 2 bases and J gave up 4 bases; unmatched junction bases: 7. The CDR3 is 15 amino acids. CDR1 and CDR2 (germline): SGHNT, YENEEA.